A selection of T cell receptor beta chains follows, all from one sample in a study of human T cells and chemical hapten exposure. TCRdb recomputed calls from the RACE reads with MiXCR, one row per CDR3 protein. The repertoire consists of more than 300,000 distinct CDR3 sequences, with roughly 5% occurring once and the leading ten covering 2.5% to 3%. The sequenced sample was whole blood, obtained in connection with sensitization to the hapten diphenylcyclopropenone (DPC). These receptors were obtained from a woman in her 50s with alopecia areata. Some clones in this sample may be carry-over from other donors' samples. CDR3s include the opening cysteine and the closing phenylalanine or tryptophan. A D gene is named only where the DNA matches it firmly. A row's size may be missing; if present it is once, few, many or a size class.

>-|TRBJ2-7|TRBV20-1|many
CSARANRAAEQYF
TGCAGTGCTAGAGCGAACAGGGCGGCCGAGCAGTACTTC
>TRBD1|TRBJ1-1|TRBV25-1|few
CASTTMVGRGPDEAFF
TGTGCCAGCACCACAATGGTAGGCAGGGGGCCTGATGAAGCTTTCTTT
>-|TRBJ2-7|TRBV5-4|-
CASSWGTDEQYF
TGTGCCAGCAGCTGGGGAACAGACGAGCAGTACTTC
>-|TRBJ2-5|TRBV24-1|many
CATSESTVETQYF
TGTGCCACCAGTGAGTCGACGGTAGAGACCCAGTACTTC
>-|TRBJ1-3|TRBV9|few
CASSVELGAAGNTIYF
TGTGCCAGCAGCGTAGAATTGGGGGCGGCGGGAAACACCATATATTTT
>-|TRBJ1-2|TRBV6-1|many
CASSEISSYGYTF
TGTGCCAGCAGTGAAATTTCGAGCTATGGCTACACCTTC
>-|TRBJ1-1|TRBV5-3|few
CARSLEGDTEAFF
TGTGCCAGAAGCTTAGAAGGAGACACTGAAGCTTTCTTT
>-|TRBJ1-4|TRBV9|few
CASSVGSGRGEKLFF
TGTGCCAGCAGCGTAGGATCCGGGAGGGGTGAAAAACTGTTTTTT
>TRBD1|TRBJ1-1|TRBV7-6|few
CASSRQGETEAFF
TGTGCCAGCAGCCGTCAGGGGGAGACTGAAGCTTTCTTT
>TRBD2|TRBJ2-3|TRBV3-1|many
CASSQGAGGRTDTQYF
TGTGCCAGCAGCCAGGGAGCGGGAGGTCGCACAGATACGCAGTATTTT
>TRBD1|TRBJ2-7|TRBV29-1|-
CSVKARDRGLYEQYF
TGCAGCGTTAAAGCCCGGGACAGGGGGCTCTACGAGCAGTACTTC
>TRBD2|TRBJ2-1|TRBV27|few
CASSRGGAYNEQFF
TGTGCCAGCAGTCGCGGGGGGGCTTACAATGAGCAGTTCTTC
>-|TRBJ1-4|TRBV20-1|-
CSATGSATNEKLFF
TGCAGTGCTACTGGGAGCGCAACTAATGAAAAACTGTTTTTT
>-|TRBJ2-4|TRBV19|many
CASSPTHGIQYF
TGTGCCAGTTCTCCCACACATGGCATTCAGTACTTC
>-|TRBJ2-4|TRBV24-1|many
CATSEQTGNKNIQYF
TGTGCCACCAGTGAACAAACAGGAAACAAAAACATTCAGTACTTC
>-|TRBJ2-7|TRBV3-1|many
CASSQDLGAGEQYF
TGTGCCAGCAGCCAAGATCTGGGGGCGGGGGAGCAGTACTTC
>-|TRBJ2-6|TRBV6-2/TRBV6-3|many
CASSYPPPGTVSGANVLTF
TGTGCCAGCAGTTACCCTCCGCCCGGGACGGTCTCTGGGGCCAACGTCCTGACTTTC
>-|TRBJ2-6|TRBV12-3/TRBV12-4|many
CASGPRRGVLTF
TGTGCCAGCGGACCCCGTCGGGGCGTCCTGACTTTC
>-|TRBJ1-3|TRBV4-1|-
CASSQVRVSNTIYF
TGCGCCAGCAGCCAAGTGAGGGTGTCAAACACCATATATTTT
>TRBD1|TRBJ2-1|TRBV2|few
CASSEEDREYNEQFF
TGTGCCAGCAGTGAAGAGGACAGGGAGTACAATGAGCAGTTCTTC
>-|TRBJ2-3|TRBV3-1|-
CASSLSGTERSTDTQYF
TGTGCCAGCAGCCTAAGTGGGACTGAACGAAGCACAGATACGCAGTATTTT
>TRBD1|TRBJ1-1|TRBV29-1|few
CSVRGTGGTEAFF
TGCAGCGTACGTGGGACAGGGGGCACTGAAGCTTTCTTT
>-|TRBJ2-3|TRBV7-9|many
CASSLGSAADTQYF
TGTGCCAGCAGCTTAGGATCTGCGGCAGATACGCAGTATTTT
>-|TRBJ1-2|TRBV27|many
CASSLIGGSYGYTF
TGTGCCAGCAGTTTAATTGGTGGGAGCTATGGCTACACCTTC
>TRBD2|TRBJ2-3|TRBV7-2|-
CASRLSGGSVTQYF
TGTGCCAGCAGACTTAGCGGGGGGTCAGTTACGCAGTATTTT
>-|TRBJ1-5|TRBV6-2/TRBV6-3|few
CASTEEKGWQPQHF
TGTGCCAGCACCGAGGAGAAAGGTTGGCAGCCCCAGCATTTT
>TRBD2|TRBJ2-7|TRBV4-1|-
CASSQIGTSGGYEQYF
TGCGCCAGCAGCCAGATCGGGACTAGCGGGGGTTACGAGCAGTACTTC
>-|TRBJ1-6|TRBV12-3/TRBV12-4|many
CASSLIAGQNSPLHF
TGTGCCAGCAGTTTAATTGCGGGCCAGAATTCACCCCTCCACTTT
>-|TRBJ1-1|TRBV6-2/TRBV6-3|-
CASEAPLDTEAFF
TGTGCCAGCGAGGCCCCTTTAGACACTGAAGCTTTCTTT
>TRBD2|TRBJ2-2|TRBV5-6|many
CASSPGLLITGELFF
TGTGCCAGCAGCCCGGGACTACTAATCACCGGGGAGCTGTTTTTT
>-|TRBJ1-4|TRBV10-3|many
CAISEQNEKLFF
TGTGCCATCAGTGAGCAGAATGAAAAACTGTTTTTT
>TRBD1|TRBJ1-1|TRBV28|many
CASSSLLGTAIAFF
TGTGCCAGCAGCTCCCTCCTTGGGACAGCTATTGCTTTCTTT
>-|TRBJ2-7|TRBV3-1|-
CASSPPGIEQYF
TGTGCCAGCAGCCCCCCCGGGATCGAGCAGTACTTC
>TRBD1|TRBJ2-2|TRBV7-2|-
CASSLVGRQGANGELFF
TGTGCCAGCAGCTTAGTCGGTCGGCAGGGGGCAAACGGGGAGCTGTTTTTT
>-|TRBJ2-1|TRBV7-9|many
CASSLMGWYEQFF
TGTGCCAGCAGCTTAATGGGGTGGTATGAGCAGTTCTTC
>-|TRBJ1-1|TRBV12-3/TRBV12-4|many
CASSLPGANTEAFF
TGTGCCAGCAGCCTTCCAGGGGCGAACACTGAAGCTTTCTTT
>-|TRBJ2-5|TRBV24-1|many
CATSDPGTAKETQYF
TGTGCCACCAGTGACCCTGGGACTGCAAAAGAGACCCAGTACTTC
>-|TRBJ1-3|TRBV5-1|-
CASSQGQIGNTIYF
TGCGCCAGCAGCCAAGGACAGATCGGAAACACCATATATTTT
>TRBD1|TRBJ1-1|TRBV20-1|few
CSARDRDRAQNTEAFF
TGCAGTGCTAGAGATCGGGACAGGGCTCAGAACACTGAAGCTTTCTTT
>-|TRBJ1-6|TRBV6-2/TRBV6-3|-
CASSLQSLVSPLHF
TGTGCCAGCAGTTTACAGAGCCTCGTGTCACCCCTCCACTTT
>-|TRBJ1-6|TRBV4-1|-
CASSQAPNAYNSPLHF
TGCGCCAGCAGCCAGGCACCAAACGCCTATAATTCACCCCTCCACTTT